The T cell receptor (beta chain) under discussion was sequenced for a study of shared clonotypes between healthy human individuals. The CDR3 has 17 residues. The V segment lost 4 bases and the J segment 7 bases; nucleotides outside the gene matches: 15. Germline CDR1 and CDR2: SGHNT and YYREEE (reference sequence). The protocol was immunoSEQ multiplex PCR, while the TCRdb copy is restricted to in-frame clones and leaves out a portion. The sample records roughly 640,000 clones, about 74% being singletons. This clonotype was obtained from a woman aged 25 to 45 in good health. Sequencing used memory CD4+ T cells sorted from blood. Subset noted: CD45RA-negative fraction. The chain is built from TRBV5-4 and TRBJ2-1; the match to TRBD2 covers 9 bases. The CDR3 coding sequence is TGTGCCAGCAGCATAACTAGCGGGTCCTCCTGGAATAATGAGCAGTTCTTC. Translation gives CASSITSGSSWNNEQFF.